The next 32 T cell receptor beta chains were all read from a single sample in a study of T-cell memory formation after mild COVID-19. TCRdb used MiXCR to reprocess the 5' RACE reads, holding one entry per CDR3 protein. The sample gives roughly 400,000 distinct CDR3 sequences, approximately 16% of which show up once; approximately 21% is in the top ten. What was sequenced was PBMCs or a T cell subset sorted from them (not recorded which). These receptors all come from a young man who had mild COVID-19 (a few samples of this study predate the infection). Cell type and time point are not known.

The rearrangement joins TRBV7-9 to TRBJ1-4; 8 positions agree with TRBD1. The V and J ends lost 5 bases and 0 bases, in that order; junction bases with no gene match: 8. Germline CDR1 is SEHNR and CDR2 is FQNEAQ (reference sequence). The CDR3 spans 17 residues. The CDR3, as DNA: TGTGCCAGCAGCCTCACCGGGACAGGCCCAACTAATGAAAAACTGTTTTTT. Translated, it gives CASSLTGTGPTNEKLFF.

The chain links TRBV6-2 or TRBV6-3 to TRBJ2-7, with D maybe TRBD2 (5 bases). V gave up 6 bases and J gave up 3 bases, with 12 bases separating them. In germline, CDR1 is MNHEY, CDR2 SVGEGT. The CDR3 spans 13 residues. CDR3 region: CASRQEGNYEQYV. CDR3 DNA: TGTGCCAGCAGGCAAGAGGGAAACTACGAGCAGTACGTC.

The chain has TRBV18 and TRBJ2-7; 7 bases line up with TRBD1. The CDR3 loop spans 20 amino acids. Losses at the gene ends were 4 bases for V and 2 bases for J; bases not matched to a gene: 23. Germline V gene data show CDR1 as KGHSH and CDR2 as LQKENI. The CDR3 here is CASSHSTGANNPVLAYEQYV. The CDR3 DNA is TGTGCCAGCTCACACTCAACAGGGGCGAATAATCCCGTTTTAGCCTACGAGCAGTACGTC.

This clonotype was found a few times. The chain uses TRBV7-2 and TRBJ2-5; 7 nucleotides align to TRBD2. Per germline, CDR1 SGHTA and CDR2 FQGNSA. The V and J ends lost 1 base and 1 base, in that order; junction bases with no gene match: 6. There are 16 residues in the CDR3. CDR3 coding DNA: TGTGCCAGCAGCTTAGGGCTAGCGGTCTTCCAAGAGACCCAGTACTTC. This sequence encodes CASSLGLAVFQETQYF.

V usage is TRBV18 and J usage is TRBJ1-1; TRBD1 matches at 7 bases. Germline V gene data show CDR1 as KGHSH and CDR2 as LQKENI. There are 13 residues in the CDR3. The V and J ends lost 5 bases and 2 bases, in that order; junction bases with no gene match: 2. The CDR3: CASSGQENTEAFF. DNA of the CDR3: TGTGCCAGCTCAGGACAGGAAAACACTGAAGCTTTCTTT.

V usage is TRBV7-3 and J usage is TRBJ2-3, with 9 positions matching TRBD2. CDR3 length: 17 residues. The V segment lost 5 bases and the J segment 7 bases; nucleotides outside the gene matches: 16. Germline V gives CDR1 SGHTA, CDR2 FQGTGA. The CDR3 DNA follows: TGTGCCAGCAGCATCTCCCCGGGGGCGGGGGGGCCCAATACGCAGTATTTT. Protein: CASSISPGAGGPNTQYF.

The CDR3 sequence is CASTGRGPTTDTQYF. CDR3 bases: TGCGCCAGCACCGGCAGGGGCCCCACCACAGATACGCAGTATTTT. The rearrangement links TRBV5-1 to TRBJ2-3; tentative D call: TRBD1 (6 bases). Germline CDR1 is SGHRS and CDR2 is YFSETQ. The V end was cut by 6 bases, the J end by 2 bases, with 16 bases between. This CDR3 spans 15 amino acids.

The chain links TRBV7-9 to TRBJ2-5; D remains unclear. Germline CDR1 is SEHNR and CDR2 is FQNEAQ (reference sequence). This CDR3 has 12 residues. Trimming took 5 bases from V and 5 from J, leaving 9 bases between them. The CDR3 here is CASSRPSETQYF. The DNA of the CDR3 is TGTGCCAGCAGCCGGCCAAGTGAGACCCAGTACTTC.

This clonotype was recorded a few times. This sequence joins TRBV7-3 and TRBJ2-1; TRBD2 matches 9 bases. Germline values: CDR1 SGHTA, CDR2 FQGTGA. Unmatched junction bases numbered 7, after V lost 5 bases and J lost 8 bases. This CDR3 contains 14 residues. CDR3 amino acids: CASSLSGGRDEQFF. The CDR3 region has the DNA TGTGCCAGCAGCCTTAGCGGGGGTCGGGATGAGCAGTTCTTC.

This clonotype was detected ten times or more. The chain is built from TRBV5-6 and TRBJ2-7, with 8 positions matching TRBD1. The CDR3 loop spans 13 amino acids. Germline CDR1 reads SGHDT; CDR2 reads YYEEEE. Unmatched junction bases numbered 3, after V lost 4 bases and J lost 3 bases. This chain's CDR3 is CASSGTGSYEQYF. The CDR3 nucleotides read TGTGCCAGCAGCGGGACAGGTAGCTACGAGCAGTACTTC.

V usage is TRBV5-1 and J usage is TRBJ2-1; no clear D gene. CDR1 and CDR2 from the germline V gene are SGHRS and YFSETQ. The CDR3 is 13 amino acids. Trimming stripped 3 bases from V and 6 bases from J, with 10 bases between. In nucleotides, the CDR3 is TGCGCCAGCAGCTCCCAAACTGGCAATGAGCAGTTCTTC. This sequence encodes CASSSQTGNEQFF.

The table lists this clonotype with a few counts. This rearrangement joins TRBV7-2 to TRBJ2-5; no definite D call. V dropped 5 bases and J dropped 1 base, with 11 bases sitting between them. Per the germline V gene, CDR1 is SGHTA and CDR2 is FQGNSA. The length of the CDR3 is 14 residues. The CDR3 nucleotides are TGTGCCAGCAGCCTCGAACCGACCCAAGAGACCCAGTACTTC. Translated: CASSLEPTQETQYF. The full variable domain, its missing parts supplied by reference TRBV7-2 and TRBJ2-5, is GAGVSQSPSNKVTEKGKDVELRCDPISGHTALYWYRQSLGQGLEFLIYFQGNSAPDKSGLPSDRFSAERTGGSVSTLTIQRTQQEDSAVYLCASSLEPTQETQYFGPGTRLLVL.

This clonotype was observed a handful of times. The CDR3 region has the DNA TGTGCCAGCAGCCATCTAGCTAGCGGCGATACGCAGTATTTT. It codes for CASSHLASGDTQYF. This chain connects TRBV3-1 to TRBJ2-3; TRBD2 matches at 7 bases. J gave up 6 bases and V 3 bases, and 6 bases lay outside the gene matches. The CDR3 has 14 residues. Looked up from germline, CDR1 is LGHDT and CDR2 is YNNKEL (reference sequence).

This clonotype appeared many times. The chain has TRBV24-1 and TRBJ2-3; TRBD1 matches 7 bases. CDR3 length: 15 residues. The ends lost 3 bases at V and 1 base at J; junction bases unmatched: 3. Germline loops: CDR1 KGHDR, CDR2 SFDVKD. The DNA of the CDR3 is TGTGCCACCAGTGATATAGGACAGGGCACAGATACGCAGTATTTT. Its translation: CATSDIGQGTDTQYF.

V is TRBV12-3 or TRBV12-4 and J is TRBJ2-1, with D perhaps assigned TRBD1 or TRBD2 (5 bases each). V dropped 6 bases and J dropped 10 bases, with 16 bases sitting between them. The CDR3 is 13 amino acids. CDR3 protein: CASSRDPMREQFF. Written as DNA, the CDR3 is TGTGCCAGCAGCCGGGACCCCATGAGGGAGCAGTTCTTC.

This sequence joins TRBV12-3 or TRBV12-4 and TRBJ2-3; 7 bases fit TRBD2. The V and J ends lost 5 bases and 4 bases, in that order; junction bases with no gene match: 18. The CDR3 is 18 residues long. CDR3 coding DNA: TGTGCCAGCAGTCCCGGGGGGACTCCTCGGGCGGTCGCAGATACGCAGTATTTT. This gives the protein CASSPGGTPRAVADTQYF.

Only a few counts were recorded for this clonotype. The chain has TRBV20-1 and TRBJ2-3; D is possibly TRBD1 (5 bases). V dropped 1 base and J dropped 7 bases, with 15 bases sitting between them. CDR3 length equals 14 residues. Germline CDR1 DFQATT, CDR2 SNEGSKA (reference sequence). CDR3 region: CSARAPGFSNTQYF. DNA of the CDR3: TGCAGTGCTAGAGCCCCAGGGTTTTCAAATACGCAGTATTTT.

This clonotype was found a few times. J is TRBJ2-3 and V is TRBV7-6; D is undetermined. This CDR3 region has 14 residues. V lost 1 base and J lost 4, with 9 bases in between. Germline assignment: CDR1 SGHVS and CDR2 FNYEAQ. In nucleotides, the CDR3 is TGTGCCAGCAGCTTAGGGCCGGGCCCAGATACGCAGTATTTT. This encodes CASSLGPGPDTQYF.

This clonotype showed up just a few times. The chain links TRBV6-2 or TRBV6-3 to TRBJ1-6, with D possibly matching TRBD1 (5 bases). Trimming shortened V by 4 bases and J by 8 bases, and 18 bases separated the two germline ends. Germline loops: CDR1 MNHEY, CDR2 SVGEGT. The CDR3 is 16 residues long. The CDR3 DNA follows: TGTGCCAGCAGTTGGCTTGGGACCGATACTGATTCACCCCTCCACTTT. Translation: CASSWLGTDTDSPLHF.

The chain joins TRBV11-2 to TRBJ1-2, with TRBD1 matching over 8 bases. J gave up 7 bases and V 2 bases, and 3 bases lay outside the gene matches. Germline lookup yields CDR1 SGHAT and CDR2 FQNNGV. The CDR3 is made up of 13 amino acids. The CDR3: CASSLSGGSGYTF. CDR3 nucleotides: TGTGCCAGCAGCTTATCAGGGGGCAGTGGCTACACCTTC.

This clonotype came up a few times. The rearrangement joins TRBV4-2 to TRBJ2-1; D possibly corresponds to TRBD2 (6 bases). CDR1 and CDR2 from the germline V gene are LGHNA and YNFKEQ. The CDR3 spans 15 residues. Trimming stripped 0 bases from V and 5 bases from J, with 11 bases between. Here the CDR3 reads CASSQDVLANNEQFF. The CDR3 nucleotides are TGTGCCAGCAGCCAAGATGTCCTAGCGAACAATGAGCAGTTCTTC.

In this sample, this clonotype turned up a few times. This chain uses TRBV11-2 with TRBJ2-7, with a tentative D call TRBD2 (5 bases). Trimming removed 3 bases from V and 3 bases from J, with 12 bases in between. The V gene's germline CDR1 is SGHAT and CDR2 FQNNGV. CDR3 length: 14 residues. The CDR3 coding sequence is TGTGCCAGCAGCTTCTCCGGGGAATACTACGAGCAGTACGTC. This gives the protein CASSFSGEYYEQYV.

The chain couples TRBV12-5 to TRBJ1-5, with D possibly TRBD1 on 5 matching bases. The ends were cut back, 3 bases at V and 4 bases at J, with 7 bases in the middle. Germline V gene sequence: CDR1 LGHNT, CDR2 FRNRAP. The CDR3 totals 13 residues. This CDR3 is CASGFGGNQPQHF. DNA for the CDR3: TGTGCTAGTGGTTTCGGGGGGAATCAGCCCCAGCATTTT.

In its sample, this clonotype was seen a few times. The chain recombines TRBV7-9 with TRBJ2-2; no reliable D call. V was pared by 1 base and J by 6 bases, with 9 bases between. The CDR3 extends over 14 amino acids. CDR1 is SEHNR and CDR2 is FQNEAQ in the germline V gene (reference sequence). This chain's CDR3 is CASSLVSGSGELFF. CDR3 DNA sequence: TGTGCCAGCAGCTTAGTATCGGGTTCCGGGGAGCTGTTTTTT.

This clonotype was seen a few times. V usage is TRBV5-6 and J usage is TRBJ2-7; D unclear. From germline, CDR1 is SGHDT and CDR2 YYEEEE. V was trimmed by 7 bases and J by 5 bases, leaving 16 bases between them. The CDR3 spans 13 residues. DNA of the CDR3: TGTGCCAGCCGATTGGGATGGGTTAACGAGCAGTACTTC. Its protein is CASRLGWVNEQYF.

The chain joins TRBV5-1 to TRBJ1-2; D not certain. The CDR3 covers 14 residues. Germline lookup yields CDR1 SGHRS and CDR2 YFSETQ. Trimming shortened V by 7 bases and J by 7 bases, and 20 bases separated the two germline ends. The CDR3 sequence: CASGNPTDNPGYTF. The CDR3 DNA is TGCGCCAGCGGGAATCCGACCGATAATCCTGGCTACACCTTC.

The chain has TRBV19 and TRBJ1-2, with 8 bases that match TRBD1. V shed 3 bases and J 6 bases; nucleotides not matched to a gene: 15. The CDR3 spans 17 residues. Germline V CDR1 and CDR2: LNHDA, SQIVND (reference sequence). In nucleotides, the CDR3 is TGTGCCAGTAGTATTTTGATCGACAGGGGCATAGATGATGGCTACACCTTC. It is translated as CASSILIDRGIDDGYTF. Variable domain in full (rest from reference TRBV19 and TRBJ1-2): DGGITQSPKYLFRKEGQNVTLSCEQNLNHDAMYWYRQDPGQGLRLIYYSQIVNDFQKGDIAEGYSVSREKKESFPLTVTSAQKNPTAFYLCASSILIDRGIDDGYTFGSGTRLTVV.

This chain joins TRBV19 and TRBJ2-1, with 8 bases fitting TRBD1. After removal of 3 bases from V and 3 bases from J, the junction contained 4 bases not matched to a gene. Germline CDR1 is LNHDA and CDR2 is SQIVND (reference sequence). The CDR3 loop spans 15 amino acids. In DNA, the CDR3 is TGTGCCAGTAGTATTTCAGGGGGCTTCTACAATGAGCAGTTCTTC. It specifies CASSISGGFYNEQFF.

This clonotype appeared a few times. V usage is TRBV7-9 and J usage is TRBJ2-4, with 10 nucleotides matching TRBD1. The ends lost 1 base at V and 1 base at J; junction bases unmatched: 7. This CDR3 spans 18 amino acids. The germline gives CDR1 SEHNR, CDR2 FQNEAQ (reference sequence). Written as DNA, the CDR3 is TGTGCCAGCAGCTTAGGAGACAGGGGGCGAAGCGCCAAAAACATTCAGTACTTC. Translating it yields CASSLGDRGRSAKNIQYF.

This clonotype was seen many times. This chain joins TRBV7-8 and TRBJ2-3, with 8 bases fitting TRBD2. The CDR3 contains 15 residues. V shed 5 bases and J 3 bases; nucleotides not matched to a gene: 7. CDR1 and CDR2 from the germline V gene are SGHVS and FQNEAQ. The CDR3 reads CASSPIRGGTDTQYF. In nucleotides, the CDR3 is TGTGCCAGCAGCCCCATCCGGGGGGGAACAGATACGCAGTATTTT.

This clonotype has a count of ten or more. The chain carries TRBV12-3 or TRBV12-4 and TRBJ2-3; perhaps TRBD2 as D (6 bases). V was cut by 5 bases and J by 6 bases, with 12 bases left in between. The CDR3 is 13 residues long. The CDR3 nucleotides are TGTGCCAGCAGTCCCCGACTAGTTGATACGCAGTATTTT. Translated: CASSPRLVDTQYF.

This clonotype was counted ten times or more. This chain connects TRBV20-1 to TRBJ1-2; D may be TRBD1 (5 bases). This CDR3 comprises 13 residues. The germline CDR1 and CDR2 sequences are DFQATT and SNEGSKA (reference sequence). Trimming cost V 6 bases and J 4 bases, with 15 bases left between them. The DNA of the CDR3 is TGCAGTGCCACGGCGGGGCTCCTCTATGGCTACACCTTC. This gives the protein CSATAGLLYGYTF.